The 27 T cell receptor beta chains in this list originate from one sample, sequenced in a study of PD-1 blockade in classical Hodgkin lymphoma. Patients all relapsed after autologous stem cell transplantation, and there was variation in brentuximab vedotin exposure. Clones were sequenced by immunoSEQ multiplex PCR, and TCRdb holds only the in-frame ones, with some missing. The table lists approximately 100,000 clones, more than 90% of them singletons. Sequences were derived from peripheral blood mononuclear cells (PBMCs), sampled at baseline. These receptor sequences come from a human donor with classical Hodgkin lymphoma.

This clone has only one observation. At one end the junction does not follow the germline gene, possibly because of a read error. The chain couples TRBV7-7 to TRBJ2-3; a weak D match, TRBD2 (5 bases). CDR1 and CDR2 (germline): SSHAT, FNYEAQ (reference sequence). The CDR3 sequence is 14 residues long. The CDR3 DNA reads as TGTGCTAGCAGCTTAGAGGGCGTTCCAGATACGCAGTATTTT. It yields the protein CASSLEGVPDTQYF. Drawing the rest from reference TRBV7-7 and TRBJ2-3, the complete variable domain is GAGVSQSPRYKVTKRGQDVTLRCDPISSHATLYWYQQALGQGPEFLTYFNYEAQPDKSGLPSDRFSAERPEGSISTLTIQRTEQRDSAMYRCASSLEGVPDTQYFGPGTRLTVL.

The rearrangement joins TRBV28 to TRBJ1-2; TRBD1 is a possible D gene (5 bases). The germline gives CDR1 MDHEN, CDR2 SYDVKM. This CDR3 spans 13 amino acids. V lost 5 bases, J lost 2 bases, and 9 bases lay in between. In nucleotides, the CDR3 is TGTGCCAGCAGTCTACAGGTCAACTATGGCTACACCTTC. Its protein product is CASSLQVNYGYTF.

V is TRBV2 and J is TRBJ2-7; D gene ambiguous. Germline V CDR1 and CDR2: SNHLY, FYNNEI. This CDR3 is 12 amino acids long. The ends were cut back, 6 bases at V and 2 bases at J, with 8 bases in the middle. The CDR3 spells CASRGRTYEQYF. The CDR3 bases are TGTGCCAGCAGGGGCAGAACCTACGAGCAGTACTTC.

The chain combines TRBV5-1 with TRBJ1-4; no firm D call. Germline values: CDR1 SGHRS, CDR2 YFSETQ. CDR3 length equals 12 residues. V dropped 5 bases and J dropped 2 bases, with 4 bases sitting between them. The CDR3 DNA reads as TGCGCCAGCAGGTCGACTAATGAAAAACTGTTTTTT. Its protein is CASRSTNEKLFF.

The chain links TRBV19 to TRBJ2-7; 9 bases match TRBD1. V lost 3 bases and J lost 3; bases outside the gene matches: 9. CDR1 and CDR2 from the germline V gene are LNHDA and SQIVND (reference sequence). CDR3 length: 16 amino acids. DNA of the CDR3: TGTGCCAGTAGTATCGGACAGGGGCCGCCTTTCTACGAGCAGTACTTC. Its protein product is CASSIGQGPPFYEQYF. The full variable domain, rest sourced from reference TRBV19 and TRBJ2-7, is DGGITQSPKYLFRKEGQNVTLSCEQNLNHDAMYWYRQDPGQGLRLIYYSQIVNDFQKGDIAEGYSVSREKKESFPLTVTSAQKNPTAFYLCASSIGQGPPFYEQYFGPGTRLTVT.

The J gene is TRBJ2-1, the V gene TRBV15; 7 bases line up with TRBD2. From germline, CDR1 is LNHNV and CDR2 YYDKDF (reference sequence). V trimming: 0 bases; J trimming: 3 bases; junction bases outside the gene matches: 14. CDR3 length equals 19 residues. In DNA form, the CDR3 reads TGTGCCACCAGCAGAGATACCAAAAAGGCAGCGGGATACTACAATGAGCAGTTCTTC. The encoded protein is CATSRDTKKAAGYYNEQFF.

The V and J genes are TRBV28 and TRBJ1-3, with 9 bases identical to TRBD1. Germline CDR1 is MDHEN and CDR2 is SYDVKM. After removal of 3 bases from V and 5 bases from J, the junction contained 5 bases not matched to a gene. This CDR3 comprises 15 residues. The CDR3: CASSFHGTGRNTIYF. The CDR3 nucleotides read TGTGCCAGCAGTTTTCATGGGACAGGGAGAAACACCATATATTTT.

In this sample, this clone turned up once. The chain joins TRBV9 to TRBJ1-2; possible D gene TRBD1, 6 bases. This CDR3 has 12 residues. Trimming took 5 bases from V and 6 from J, leaving 11 bases between them. Germline V gene sequence: CDR1 SGDLS, CDR2 YYNGEE. Here the CDR3 reads CASRNRVDGYTF. The CDR3 region has the DNA TGTGCCAGCAGGAACAGGGTTGATGGCTACACCTTC.

This clone was counted once. This chain links TRBV11-1 with TRBJ2-7; D is uncertain. Germline assignment: CDR1 SGHAT and CDR2 FQDESV (reference sequence). The CDR3 extends over 13 amino acids. The V end lost 9 bases, the J end lost 0 bases, and 12 bases lay between the germline ends. Here the CDR3 reads CASHTEHSYEQYF. DNA of the CDR3: TGTGCCAGTCATACGGAACACTCCTACGAGCAGTACTTC.

The V call is TRBV6-5, the J call TRBJ2-5, with 7 bases fitting TRBD2. The germline gives CDR1 MNHEY, CDR2 SVGAGI. The CDR3 has 16 residues. The J segment lost 1 base and the V segment lost 2 bases, leaving 7 bases of the junction unmatched. The CDR3 DNA follows: TGTGCCAGCAGTTACACCTTGCGGGGGATCCAAGAGACCCAGTACTTC. Its protein is CASSYTLRGIQETQYF.

CDR3 bases: TGTGCCATCACCGATCGGACAGGGACCTATGGCTACACCTTC. Translated, it gives CAITDRTGTYGYTF. The V and J genes are TRBV10-3 and TRBJ1-2, with 8 bases identical to TRBD1. V shed 7 bases and J 4 bases; nucleotides not matched to a gene: 8. Per the germline V gene, CDR1 is ENHRY and CDR2 is SYGVKD. The length of the CDR3 is 14 residues.

This chain joins TRBV4-1 and TRBJ2-1; no definite D call. The CDR3 covers 16 residues. Germline V gene lookup returns CDR1 MGHRA and CDR2 YSYEKL. V lost 1 base and J lost 0, with 10 bases in between. The CDR3 reads CASSQGYMSSYNEQFF. Written as DNA, the CDR3 is TGCGCCAGCAGCCAAGGCTATATGAGCTCCTACAATGAGCAGTTCTTC.

This chain joins TRBV18 and TRBJ1-3, with 9 positions matching TRBD1. There are 15 residues in the CDR3. Germline V gene data show CDR1 as KGHSH and CDR2 as LQKENI. The junction had 5 bases not matched to a gene; V was cut back by 6 bases and J by 2 bases. The CDR3 DNA reads TGTGCCAGCTCCGGACAGGGGAGCGCTGGAAACACCATATATTTT. Its protein product is CASSGQGSAGNTIYF.

This sequence joins TRBV28 and TRBJ1-2; D unclear. From germline, CDR1 is MDHEN and CDR2 SYDVKM. The CDR3 runs to 14 residues. V lost 3 bases and J lost 3, with 11 bases in between. DNA of the CDR3: TGTGCCAGCAGTTTTGGACTCAGTGACTATGGCTACACCTTC. Its translation: CASSFGLSDYGYTF.

The genes are TRBV7-8 and TRBJ2-3, with D possibly being TRBD1 or TRBD2 (5 bases each). The CDR3 length is 16 residues. The ends were cut back, 6 bases at V and 6 bases at J, with 22 bases in the middle. Per the germline V gene, CDR1 is SGHVS and CDR2 is FQNEAQ. As DNA, the CDR3 is TGTGCCAGCAGATCTATCCCGGGACCAGAATCGGATACGCAGTATTTT. Translating gives CASRSIPGPESDTQYF.

The chain links TRBV14 to TRBJ2-7, with TRBD2 as a possible D gene (6 bases). Germline CDR1 reads SGHDN; CDR2 reads FVKESK. This CDR3 spans 16 amino acids. Trimming removed 1 base from V and 3 bases from J, with 16 bases in between. The CDR3 nucleotides are TGTGCCAGCAGCCAAGGTTTAGCTAGCGAGATCTACGAGCAGTACTTC. Translating gives CASSQGLASEIYEQYF.

CDR3 protein: CASMGTWQYF. The CDR3 DNA follows: TGTGCCAGCATGGGGACATGGCAGTACTTC. The rearrangement links TRBV7-2 to TRBJ2-7; perhaps TRBD1 as D (6 bases). From germline, CDR1 is SGHTA and CDR2 FQGNSA. This CDR3 has 10 amino acids. Trimming removed 7 bases from V and 9 bases from J, with 10 bases in between.

This CDR3 reads CASSLGRGRRQPQHF. The CDR3 DNA reads as TGTGCCAGCAGCTTGGGGAGGGGGCGGAGGCAGCCCCAGCATTTT. V usage is TRBV5-6 and J usage is TRBJ1-5, with 7 positions matching TRBD1. The CDR3 sequence is 15 residues long. CDR1 and CDR2 from the germline V gene are SGHDT and YYEEEE. The ends lost 0 bases at V and 7 bases at J; junction bases unmatched: 7.

The chain carries TRBV5-1 and TRBJ2-7, with D possibly being TRBD1 (5 bases). Trimming took 3 bases from V and 5 from J, leaving 27 bases between them. The CDR3 length is 18 residues. Germline values: CDR1 SGHRS, CDR2 YFSETQ. CDR3 protein: CASSSFGTKGISGNEQYF. CDR3 sequence (DNA): TGCGCCAGCAGCTCATTTGGCACGAAGGGGATATCTGGCAACGAGCAGTACTTC.

This chain uses TRBV13 with TRBJ2-5, with D tentatively TRBD2 (6 bases). The CDR3 length is 12 residues. The V and J ends lost 8 bases and 5 bases respectively, with 12 bases between them. CDR1 and CDR2 from the germline V gene are PRHDT and FYEKMQ (reference sequence). CDR3 nucleotides: TGTGCCAGCGGAGGGTTGGAGGAGACCCAGTACTTC. It translates to CASGGLEETQYF.

The genes are TRBV5-1 and TRBJ1-2, with 8 bases identical to TRBD1. V trimming: 4 bases; J trimming: 7 bases; junction bases outside the gene matches: 9. In germline, CDR1 is SGHRS, CDR2 YFSETQ. The CDR3 covers 14 residues. CDR3 DNA sequence: TGCGCCAGCAGCAGCGGGCAGGGGGCAAGTGGCTACACCTTC. It specifies CASSSGQGASGYTF.

The CDR3 coding sequence is TGTGCCTGGCGGCGGGAGCTCAATCAGCCCCAGCATTTT. The encoded protein is CAWRRELNQPQHF. The chain has TRBV30 and TRBJ1-5; D gene uncertain. V gave up 5 bases and J gave up 3 bases, with 11 bases separating them. The CDR3 spans 13 residues. CDR1 and CDR2 (germline): GTSNPN, SVGIG (reference sequence).

The gene calls are TRBV7-3 and TRBJ2-5; TRBD1 agrees at 10 bases. Per germline, CDR1 SGHTA and CDR2 FQGTGA. The CDR3 has 14 residues. V was pared by 5 bases and J by 5 bases, with 5 bases of the junction left unmatched. CDR3 protein: CASSATGGRETQYF. Written as DNA, the CDR3 is TGTGCCAGCAGCGCGACAGGGGGCCGCGAGACCCAGTACTTC.

This sequence joins TRBV28 and TRBJ1-1; 10 bases agree with TRBD1. The ends lost 7 bases at V and 3 bases at J; junction bases unmatched: 11. This CDR3 contains 16 residues. Germline V gene sequence: CDR1 MDHEN, CDR2 SYDVKM. CDR3 loop: CASIWGTGVGDTEAFF. Here the CDR3 DNA reads TGTGCCAGCATCTGGGGGACAGGGGTGGGGGACACTGAAGCTTTCTTT.

The genes are TRBV25-1 and TRBJ2-3, with no clear D. Between the trimmed V and J ends, which lost 3 bases and 2 bases, there was a span of 9 bases. Germline loops: CDR1 MGHDK, CDR2 SYGVNS. CDR3 size: 14 residues. In DNA form, the CDR3 reads TGTGCCAGCAGTGACCCGGCGGCCACAGATACGCAGTATTTT. This translates into CASSDPAATDTQYF. The variable domain in full, completed from reference TRBV25-1 and TRBJ2-3, reads EADIYQTPRYLVIGTGKKITLECSQTMGHDKMYWYQQDPGMELHLIHYSYGVNSTEKGDLSSESTVSRIRTEHFPLTLESARPSHTSQYLCASSDPAATDTQYFGPGTRLTVL.

The chain has TRBV27 and TRBJ2-7, with TRBD1 matching 9 bases. Germline CDR1 is MNHEY and CDR2 is SMNVEV (reference sequence). V was pared by 3 bases and J by 6 bases, with 6 bases of the junction left unmatched. The CDR3 is 14 residues long. The CDR3 protein is CASSFGQGYGEQYF. CDR3 nucleotide sequence: TGTGCCAGCAGTTTCGGACAGGGGTACGGCGAGCAGTACTTC.

This chain's CDR3 is CASSLQEGPRELFF. The CDR3 DNA follows: TGTGCCAGCAGTTTACAGGAGGGGCCCAGGGAGCTGTTTTTT. The chain recombines TRBV28 with TRBJ2-2; a possible D gene is TRBD2 (6 bases). The V and J ends lost 2 bases and 9 bases respectively, with 13 bases between them. Looked up from germline, CDR1 is MDHEN and CDR2 is SYDVKM. This CDR3 has 14 residues.